This T cell receptor (beta chain) is drawn from a study of beta chain features in type 1 diabetes (dated by TCRdb to 2017 to 2018). Some background on the complete study: Patients and healthy donors did not differ in mean age, gender distribution, total cell number or subset yield. Across all samples, 107,917,701 sorted cells were examined, and cell number per subset correlated strongly with RNA yield. In the study, TCRB repertoires of sorted circulating CD4+ T cell subsets from recently diagnosed type 1 diabetes patients were compared with those of matched healthy donors. Naive and central memory subsets were obtained from all 30 or so donors, but regulatory and stem cell-like memory subsets were isolated from only 8 patients and 8 healthy donors.

The High Capacity cDNA Reverse Transcription Kit was used to reverse transcribe all of the isolated RNA, meaning that expressed TCRB transcripts were what got sequenced. Naive, central memory and regulatory T cell samples underwent deep immunoSEQ sequencing, averaging roughly 3.5 million total reads per sample. Sorted cells were lysed in RLT buffer, and RNA was extracted using DNase-treated RNeasy Micro or Mini kits according to cell number. To prevent cross-contamination, each cell subset was processed individually, whereas patient and healthy donor samples were processed jointly. Using the immunoSEQ multiplex PCR, TCRB sequences were amplified from cDNA into 87-bp fragments spanning the CDR3 region. Amplicons were sequenced on the Illumina HiSeq platform. On the authors' methods: PCR bias was computationally corrected using synthetic template baselines, reads within Hamming distance 2 were collapsed, and singletons that could not be merged were discarded. Reads were aligned against IMGT to assign V, D and J genes, CDR3 length and insertions or deletions at six rearrangement sites. Within each subset, clonotype counts were normalized to the number of sorted cells before true diversity and Gini coefficients were calculated with the tcR R package. The overlap coefficient, calculated on TCRB nucleotide sequences, was used to measure repertoire sharing. Out-of-frame TCRB sequences from naive cells were analyzed to stand in for the pre-selection repertoire. The clones in this table, taken by TCRdb from immuneACCESS, are in-frame only. Not every clone is retained; where verified, under half of the shortfall comes from an unresolved V gene, and the cause of the rest is unknown. That table furnishes V, J and clone size, whereas the DNA furnished D and trimming. For this sample there are 500,000 to 650,000 clones; 9.5% to 15% appear just once. Of the sample, more than 0.09% is held by the ten largest clones.

With respect to this clone: Its antigen remains unidentified. Qualities for individual bases were not recorded, and no much larger clone is one base off. Within the sample, other DNA sequences also encode this same CDR3.

The CDR3 spans 15 residues, from the cysteine through the phenylalanine. The only DNA kept is the CDR3, 45 bases in frame from the first base. Clipping removes 4 bases from V and 0 bases from J, with 1 as the unmatched junction base count. CDR1 SGHTA and CDR2 FQGNSA were looked up in the germline V gene. Each donor gave one peripheral blood draw, around 100 mL on average, collected into heparinised tubes. Using a panel that included CD45RO, CCR7, CD25, CD127, CD95 and CD27, naive, central memory, regulatory and stem cell-like memory CD4+ T cells were sorted on a BD FACSAria II. A purity above 98% was achieved for all sorted populations. PBMCs were separated immediately by Lymphoprep density gradient centrifugation and were stained directly, without being cultured. To minimize batch effects, samples were stained and sorted in pairs, one healthy donor with one patient per experiment. Overall results and qualifications from the work: Because small numbers of individuals were included in the HLA sub-analyses, any influence of HLA type on TCRB rearrangement was left unresolved. Shorter templates might have been favored by PCR, but patient and control samples were amplified and corrected together, so both groups would have been affected equally by any skew. Naive, central memory and regulatory TCRB repertoires appeared to be more similar among patients than among healthy donors. In all four CD4+ subsets, TCRB CDR3 length was moderately but significantly shorter in type 1 diabetes patients. Sequencing cDNA rather than genomic DNA could over-represent highly expressing activated cells, although activation and CD3 levels did not differ between groups. At VDJ recombination sites, type 1 diabetes patients had fewer insertions and more deleted nucleotides, which implies abnormalities in thymic rearrangement.

The specimen was naive CD4+ T cells from blood. This sample's cell subset or site label indicates: true naive CD4+ T cells. The TCR sequence derives from a man under 40 with type 1 diabetes. The chain was built from TRBV7-2 and TRBJ2-1; TRBD1 fits 9 bases in the junction. Here is the DNA: TGTGCCAGCAGCTCGACAGGGGGCTCCTACAATGAGCAGTTCTTC. This translates into CASSSTGGSYNEQFF.